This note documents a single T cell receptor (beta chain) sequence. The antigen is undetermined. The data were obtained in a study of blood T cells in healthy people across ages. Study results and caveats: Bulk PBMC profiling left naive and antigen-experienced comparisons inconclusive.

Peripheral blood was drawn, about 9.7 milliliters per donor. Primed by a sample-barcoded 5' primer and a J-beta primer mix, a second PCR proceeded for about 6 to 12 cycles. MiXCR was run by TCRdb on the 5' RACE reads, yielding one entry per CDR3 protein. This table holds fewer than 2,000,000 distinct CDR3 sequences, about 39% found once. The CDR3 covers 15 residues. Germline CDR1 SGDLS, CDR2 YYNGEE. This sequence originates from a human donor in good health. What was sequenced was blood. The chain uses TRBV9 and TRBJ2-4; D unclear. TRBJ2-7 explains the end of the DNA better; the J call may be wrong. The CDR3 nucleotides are TGTGCCAGCAGCGTTGGAGTGTCCAGCGCCTACGAGCAGTACTTC. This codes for CASSVGVSSAYEQYF.